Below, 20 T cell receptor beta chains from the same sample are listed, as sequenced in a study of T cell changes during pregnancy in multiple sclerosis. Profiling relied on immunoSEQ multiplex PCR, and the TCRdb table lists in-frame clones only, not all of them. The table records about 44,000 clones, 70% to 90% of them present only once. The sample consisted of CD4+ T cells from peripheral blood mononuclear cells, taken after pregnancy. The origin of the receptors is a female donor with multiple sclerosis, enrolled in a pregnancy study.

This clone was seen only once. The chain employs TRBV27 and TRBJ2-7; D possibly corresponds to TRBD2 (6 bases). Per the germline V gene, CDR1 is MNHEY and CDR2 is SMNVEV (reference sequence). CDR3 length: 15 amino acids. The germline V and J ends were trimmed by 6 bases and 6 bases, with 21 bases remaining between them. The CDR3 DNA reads TGTGCCAGCAGCCTAAACCGACTACGGGACTCCGAGCAGTACTTC. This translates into CASSLNRLRDSEQYF.

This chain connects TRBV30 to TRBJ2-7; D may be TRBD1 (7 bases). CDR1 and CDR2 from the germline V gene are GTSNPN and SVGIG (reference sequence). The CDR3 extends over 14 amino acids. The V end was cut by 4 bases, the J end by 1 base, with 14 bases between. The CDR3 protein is CAWNRGTASYEQYF. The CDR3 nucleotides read TGTGCCTGGAACCGGGGGACAGCTTCCTACGAGCAGTACTTC.

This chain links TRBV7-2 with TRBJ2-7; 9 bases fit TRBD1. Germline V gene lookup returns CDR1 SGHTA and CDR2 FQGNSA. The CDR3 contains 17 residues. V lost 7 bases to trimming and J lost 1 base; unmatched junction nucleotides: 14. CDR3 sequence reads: CASMRTGATGGSYEQYF. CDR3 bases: TGTGCCAGCATGAGGACAGGGGCCACCGGTGGGTCCTACGAGCAGTACTTC.

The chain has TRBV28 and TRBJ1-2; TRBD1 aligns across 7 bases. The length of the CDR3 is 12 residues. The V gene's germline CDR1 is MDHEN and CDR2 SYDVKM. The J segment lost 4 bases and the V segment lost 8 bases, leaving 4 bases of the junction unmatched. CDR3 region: CASSNRGYGYTF. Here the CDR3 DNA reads TGTGCCAGCTCAAACAGGGGCTATGGCTACACCTTC.

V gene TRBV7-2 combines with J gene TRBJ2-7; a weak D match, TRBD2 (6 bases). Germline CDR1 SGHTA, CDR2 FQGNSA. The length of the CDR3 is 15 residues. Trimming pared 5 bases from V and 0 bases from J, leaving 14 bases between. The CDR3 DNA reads TGTGCCAGCAGCCCAGCGGGCCTCAGCTCCTACGAGCAGTACTTC. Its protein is CASSPAGLSSYEQYF. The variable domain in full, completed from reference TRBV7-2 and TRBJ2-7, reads GAGVSQSPSNKVTEKGKDVELRCDPISGHTALYWYRQSLGQGLEFLIYFQGNSAPDKSGLPSDRFSAERTGGSVSTLTIQRTQQEDSAVYLCASSPAGLSSYEQYFGPGTRLTVT.

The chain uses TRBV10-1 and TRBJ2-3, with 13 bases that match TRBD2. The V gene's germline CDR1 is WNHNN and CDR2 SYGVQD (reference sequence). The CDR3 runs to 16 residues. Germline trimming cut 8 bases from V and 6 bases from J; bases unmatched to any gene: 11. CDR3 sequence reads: CASGRTSGGSTDTQYF. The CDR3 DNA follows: TGCGCCAGCGGGAGGACTAGCGGGGGATCCACGGATACGCAGTATTTT.

In DNA, the CDR3 is TGTGCCAGCAGGGGGGGGGCAGGGGGCTTGTACGAGCAGTACTTC. Protein product: CASRGGAGGLYEQYF. The chain carries TRBV11-3 and TRBJ2-5, with a weak D call TRBD1 (8 bases). The last part of the DNA fits TRBJ2-7 better; the J call may be wrong. Germline CDR1 and CDR2: SGHNT and YENEEA. This CDR3 is 15 amino acids long.

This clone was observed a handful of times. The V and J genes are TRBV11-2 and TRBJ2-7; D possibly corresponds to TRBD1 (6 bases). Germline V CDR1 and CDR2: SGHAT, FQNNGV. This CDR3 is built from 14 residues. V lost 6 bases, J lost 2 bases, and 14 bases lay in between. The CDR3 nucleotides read TGTGCCAGCAGGCAACCGGGACAAGCCTACGAGCAGTACTTC. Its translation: CASRQPGQAYEQYF.

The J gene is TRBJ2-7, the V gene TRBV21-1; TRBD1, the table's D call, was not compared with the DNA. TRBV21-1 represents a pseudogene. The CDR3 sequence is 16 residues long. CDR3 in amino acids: CASSKSHPTGSSEQYF. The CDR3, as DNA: TGTGCCAGCAGCAAATCCCACCCTACAGGATCCTCCGAGCAGTACTTC.

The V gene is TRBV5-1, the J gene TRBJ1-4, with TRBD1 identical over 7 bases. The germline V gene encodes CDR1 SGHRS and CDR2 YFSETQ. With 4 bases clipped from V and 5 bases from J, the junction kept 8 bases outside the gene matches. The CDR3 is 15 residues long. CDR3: CASSVVQGMNEKLFF. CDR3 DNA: TGCGCCAGCAGCGTAGTACAGGGGATGAATGAAAAACTGTTTTTT. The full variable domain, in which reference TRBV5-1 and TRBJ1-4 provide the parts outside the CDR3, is KAGVTQTPRYLIKTRGQQVTLSCSPISGHRSVSWYQQTPGQGLQFLFEYFSETQRNKGNFPGRFSGRQFSNSRSEMNVSTLELGDSALYLCASSVVQGMNEKLFFGSGTQLSVL.

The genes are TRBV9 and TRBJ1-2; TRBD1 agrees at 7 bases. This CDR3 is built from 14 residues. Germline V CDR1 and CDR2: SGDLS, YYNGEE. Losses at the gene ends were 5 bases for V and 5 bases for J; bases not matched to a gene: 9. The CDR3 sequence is CASRSTGNLYGYTF. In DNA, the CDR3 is TGTGCCAGCAGGTCGACAGGGAACTTATATGGCTACACCTTC.

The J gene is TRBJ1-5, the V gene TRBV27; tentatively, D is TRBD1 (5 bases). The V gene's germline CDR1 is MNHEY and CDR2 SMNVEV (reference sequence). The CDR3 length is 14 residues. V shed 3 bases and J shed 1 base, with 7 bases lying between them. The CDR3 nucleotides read TGTGCCAGCAGTTTTAGGGGAAGCAATCAGCCCCAGCATTTT. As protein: CASSFRGSNQPQHF.

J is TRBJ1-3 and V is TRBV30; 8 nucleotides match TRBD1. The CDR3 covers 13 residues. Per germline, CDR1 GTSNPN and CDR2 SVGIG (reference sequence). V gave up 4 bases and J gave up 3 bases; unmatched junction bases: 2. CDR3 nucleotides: TGTGCCTGGACAGGGGGCATTGGAAACACCATATATTTT. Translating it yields CAWTGGIGNTIYF.

The CDR3 reads CASSFGEGYYEQYF. Written as DNA, the CDR3 is TGCGCCAGCAGCTTCGGGGAGGGCTACTACGAGCAGTACTTC. The chain has TRBV5-1 and TRBJ2-7, with 7 bases matching TRBD2. The germline V gene encodes CDR1 SGHRS and CDR2 YFSETQ. V gave up 2 bases and J gave up 3 bases; unmatched junction bases: 5. The CDR3 length is 14 residues.

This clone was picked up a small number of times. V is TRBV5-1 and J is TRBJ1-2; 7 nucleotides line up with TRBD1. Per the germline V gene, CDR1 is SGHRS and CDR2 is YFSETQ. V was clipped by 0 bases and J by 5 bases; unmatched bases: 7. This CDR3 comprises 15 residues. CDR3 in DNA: TGCGCCAGCAGCTTGGTAGGGGACAGTGGATATGGCTACACCTTC. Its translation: CASSLVGDSGYGYTF.

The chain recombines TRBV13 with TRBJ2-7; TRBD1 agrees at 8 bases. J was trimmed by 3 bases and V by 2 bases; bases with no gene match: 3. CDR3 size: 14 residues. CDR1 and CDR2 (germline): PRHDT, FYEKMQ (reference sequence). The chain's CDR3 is CASSLLGQDYEQYF. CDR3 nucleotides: TGTGCCAGCAGCTTATTGGGACAGGACTACGAGCAGTACTTC.

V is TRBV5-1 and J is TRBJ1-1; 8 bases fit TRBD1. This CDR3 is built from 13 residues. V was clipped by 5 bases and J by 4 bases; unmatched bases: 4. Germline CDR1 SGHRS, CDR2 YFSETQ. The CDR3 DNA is TGCGCCAGCAGATTCACAGGGGGCACTGAAGCTTTCTTT. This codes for CASRFTGGTEAFF.

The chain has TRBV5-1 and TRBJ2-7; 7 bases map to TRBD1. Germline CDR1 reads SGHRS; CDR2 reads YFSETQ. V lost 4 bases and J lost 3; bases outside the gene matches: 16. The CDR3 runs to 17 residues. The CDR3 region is CASSLQLTGNVGYEQYF. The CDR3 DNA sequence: TGCGCCAGCAGCCTGCAATTGACAGGGAATGTAGGCTACGAGCAGTACTTC.

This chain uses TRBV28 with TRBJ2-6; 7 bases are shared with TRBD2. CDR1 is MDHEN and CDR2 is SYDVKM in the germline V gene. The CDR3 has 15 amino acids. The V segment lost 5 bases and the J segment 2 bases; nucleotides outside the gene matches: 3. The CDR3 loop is CASSTRGAGANVLTF. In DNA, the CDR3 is TGTGCCAGCAGTACCCGGGGGGCTGGGGCCAACGTCCTGACTTTC. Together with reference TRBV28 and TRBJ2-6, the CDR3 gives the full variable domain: DVKVTQSSRYLVKRTGEKVFLECVQDMDHENMFWYRQDPGLGLRLIYFSYDVKMKEKGDIPEGYSVSREKKERFSLILESASTNQTSMYLCASSTRGAGANVLTFGAGSRLTVL.

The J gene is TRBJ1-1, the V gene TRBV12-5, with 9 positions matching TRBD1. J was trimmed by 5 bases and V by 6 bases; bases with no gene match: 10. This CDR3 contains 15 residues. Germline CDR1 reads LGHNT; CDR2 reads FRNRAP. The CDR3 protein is CASGPKDRGTTEAFF. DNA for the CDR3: TGTGCTAGTGGCCCGAAGGACAGGGGAACGACTGAAGCTTTCTTT.